This T cell receptor (beta chain) was recorded in a study of T cells after yellow fever vaccination. The study made its TCR cDNA through 5'RACE template switching. That step introduced a universal primer site along with UMIs. From the 5' RACE reads, TCRdb called clonotypes with MiXCR, one entry per CDR3 protein. The sample has about 310,000 distinct CDR3 sequences; 3.6% are singletons. Trimming stripped 0 bases from V and 14 bases from J, with 15 bases between. The CDR3 contains 13 residues. Germline-derived CDR1 and CDR2 are SGHRS and YFSETQ. This clonotype was recorded many times. The rearrangement joins TRBV5-1 to TRBJ2-1; possibly TRBD2 for D (5 bases). This TCR came from a man younger than 35 who received the YFV17D yellow fever vaccine. The source material was PBMCs, sampled on the day of the yellow fever booster vaccination. The CDR3, as DNA: TGCGCCAGCAGCTTGGCCTCCGGACTTAGGGAGTTCTTC. Protein sequence: CASSLASGLREFF.